This T cell receptor (beta chain) was recovered during a study of PD-L1 blockade in urothelial cancer (dated by TCRdb to 2016 to 2017). About the study as a whole: Therapy was started at some point between 2012 and 2014 for all patients, and atezolizumab 1,200 mg was administered intravenously every 3 weeks. About nine tenths of the roughly 29 patients were males with bladder-origin urothelial cancer, and about 65% of the roughly 30 reported a prior smoking history. An ECOG performance status of 0 or 1 was recorded for the patients, and 0 to 3 prior chemotherapy regimens had been received by the patients. Blood samples were analyzed 3 weeks after the start of treatment (second dose) and 6 weeks after the start of treatment. Blood samples gave a median of about 130,000 T cells and 77,000 or so unique TCRs, with a median clonality of roughly 0.08. Somatic, immune and clinical correlates of response to PD-L1 blockade with atezolizumab in urothelial cancer were the focus of an exploratory multi-omic analysis. TCR sequencing covered pretreatment tumor samples and matched, serially collected peripheral blood taken before and after atezolizumab treatment. Durable clinical benefit was defined as a progression-free survival longer than 6 months, and TCR features were additionally tested against progression-free survival and overall survival. In the same patients who had TCR sequencing, pretreatment tumors also underwent whole exome sequencing and RNA sequencing. Roughly 10 patients achieved durable clinical benefit and some 20 did not. Pretreatment blood TCR-seq was available for about 27 patients, at least one posttreatment blood collection was obtained for around 25 patients, and tumor TCR-seq was available for around 25 patients.

Synthetic TCR analog templates were spiked into each PCR so that absolute template abundance could be estimated from read counts. The immunoSEQ assay used bias-controlled V and J gene primers to amplify TCRbeta CDR3 regions from genomic DNA. Sequencing of rearranged TCRbeta segments was done at approximately 20X coverage. The study's own analysis went as follows. Clustering was used to correct sequencing errors, and CDR3s were annotated against IMGT so that V, D and J genes could be assigned. Downstream analyses used only productive TCRbeta rearrangements and left out out-of-frame or stop-codon sequences. Clonality was calculated as one minus the Shannon entropy normalized by the log of the number of unique productive sequences. Fisher's exact test with Benjamini-Hochberg correction, using a cutoff of adjusted p below 0.01, was how clones that differed between time points or between blood and tumor were identified. The table was pulled from immuneACCESS by TCRdb, which kept in-frame rearrangements only. Such tables lose some clones; where checked, under half of the loss comes from unresolved V genes, and the rest has no known cause. V, J and clone size were drawn from that table, and D and trimming were deduced from the DNA. This sample gives 90,000 to 100,000 clones in total; around 89% of them show up just once. The ten biggest clones cover around 1.6% of the sample.

The trim is 0 bases for V and 10 bases for J, with a gap of 8 bases between the germline ends. The CDR3 goes from the cysteine to the phenylalanine over 12 residues. Just the 36-base CDR3 DNA is kept, in frame starting at base 1. CDR1 and CDR2 are read off the germline V gene (reference sequence) as SGHNT and YYREEE. Overall results and qualifications from the work: At 3 weeks after the start of treatment, tumor-associated TCR clones in peripheral blood had expanded more in patients with durable benefit (n of about 22, p = 0.022). Improved progression-free and overall survival was associated with having pretreatment peripheral blood TCR clonality below the median. Because of the small sample size (n ≈ 31) and the many exploratory analyses performed, the results are intended to be regarded as hypothesis-generating.

The meaning of the sample's time point label: pretreatment peripheral blood. The cohort included some 30 patients with locally advanced or metastatic urothelial carcinoma who were treated at Memorial Sloan Kettering on a trial protocol. Peripheral blood mononuclear cells were collected pretreatment and during treatment, with between 1 and 8 total time points obtained per patient. The Qiagen DNeasy Blood extraction kit was used to purify genomic DNA from total PBMCs and tumor samples. PBMCs were collected pretreatment and during treatment, and were isolated and stored as previously described. For this clone: Its specific antigen is unknown. No per-base quality is available; no much larger clone lies one base away.

The V and J segments used are TRBV5-4 and TRBJ1-5; TRBD1 is perhaps the D gene, given 6 matching bases. The TCR comes from a man between 60 and 70 years old with urothelial cancer. The starting material was PBMCs, obtained around atezolizumab (anti-PD-L1) treatment. The encoded CDR3 is CASSLARGPQHF. In nucleotides, the sequence is TGTGCCAGCAGCTTGGCCAGGGGTCCCCAGCATTTT. Full variable domain (CDR3 extended with the reference TRBV5-4 and TRBJ1-5 proteins): ETGVTQSPTHLIKTRGQQVTLRCSSQSGHNTVSWYQQALGQGPQFIFQYYREEENGRGNFPPRFSGLQFPNYSSELNVNALELDDSALYLCASSLARGPQHFGDGTRLSIL.